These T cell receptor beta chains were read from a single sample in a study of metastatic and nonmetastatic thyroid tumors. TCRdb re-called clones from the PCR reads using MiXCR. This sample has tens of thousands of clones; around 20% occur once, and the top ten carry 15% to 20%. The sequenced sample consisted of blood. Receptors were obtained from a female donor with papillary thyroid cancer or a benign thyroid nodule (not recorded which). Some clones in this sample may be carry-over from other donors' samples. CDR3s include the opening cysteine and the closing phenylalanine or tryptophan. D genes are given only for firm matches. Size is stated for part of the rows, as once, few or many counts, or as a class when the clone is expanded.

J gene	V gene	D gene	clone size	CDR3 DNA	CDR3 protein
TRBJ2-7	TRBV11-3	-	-	TGTGCCAGCAGCGGGACAAACTCCTACGAGCAGTACTTC	CASSGTNSYEQYF
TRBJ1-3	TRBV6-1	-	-	TGTGCCAGCAGGGAATCCCGGGGAAACACCATATATTTT	CASRESRGNTIYF
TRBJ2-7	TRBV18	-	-	TGTGCCAGCTCACCCAAGGAGAACTACGAGCAGTACTTC	CASSPKENYEQYF
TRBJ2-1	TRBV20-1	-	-	TGCAGCGTAGGTGTAGCTAGGTATGAGCAGTTCTTC	CSVGVARYEQFF
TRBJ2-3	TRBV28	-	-	TGTGCCAGCAGTTTGCATGTGATAGACATGGATACGCAGTATTTT	CASSLHVIDMDTQYF
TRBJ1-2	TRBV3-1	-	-	TGTGCCAGTATCTCCCAAGCAGGGGACTATGGCTACACCTTC	CASISQAGDYGYTF
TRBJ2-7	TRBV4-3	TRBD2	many	TGCGCCAGCAGCCAAGATAATGCGAGGAGCGGGAGGGGTGAGGAGCAGTACTTC	CASSQDNARSGRGEEQYF
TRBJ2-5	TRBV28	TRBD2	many	TGTGCCAGCAGGCCACCTACTAGCGGCCTGAGTCCGGAGACCCAGTACTTC	CASRPPTSGLSPETQYF
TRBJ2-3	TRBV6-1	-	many	TGTGCCAGCACGGTCGGGTCTAGCACAGATACGCAGTATTTT	CASTVGSSTDTQYF
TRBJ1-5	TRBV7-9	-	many	TGTGCCAGCAGCCCTGGGACCGCGAACAATCAGCCCCAGCATTTT	CASSPGTANNQPQHF
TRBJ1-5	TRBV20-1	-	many	TGCAGTGCAGTCTCTTCCGCCTCAGGGGTTTGGCAGCCCCAGCATTTT	CSAVSSASGVWQPQHF
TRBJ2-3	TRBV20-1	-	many	TGCAGTGCCGACCCCACAGATACGCAGTATTTT	CSADPTDTQYF
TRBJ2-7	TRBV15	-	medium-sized	TGTGCCACCAGCAGAGGAGGGGGCGAGCAGTACTTC	CATSRGGGEQYF
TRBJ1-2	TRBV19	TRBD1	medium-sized	TGTGCCAGTAGCTATCCACAGGGGAACTATGGCTACACCTTC	CASSYPQGNYGYTF
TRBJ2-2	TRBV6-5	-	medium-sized	TGTGCCAGCAGTTACACGGGACCCGGCACCGGGGAGCTGTTTTTT	CASSYTGPGTGELFF
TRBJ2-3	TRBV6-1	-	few	TGTGCCAGCAATAATCGGGGACTTAGCACATATACGCAGTATTTT	CASNNRGLSTYTQYF
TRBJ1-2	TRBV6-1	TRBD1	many	TGTGCCAGCAGAAGTGGGACAGGGCGTTCGGACTATGGCTACACCTTC	CASRSGTGRSDYGYTF
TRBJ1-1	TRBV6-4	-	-	TGTGCCAGCAGTCTTCGGGATGGGGTCACTGAAGCTTTCTTT	CASSLRDGVTEAFF
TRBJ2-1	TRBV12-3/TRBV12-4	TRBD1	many	TGTGCCAGCAGGGACAGGGTCGGTCAGTTCTTC	CASRDRVGQFF